Described below is a single T cell receptor beta chain sequence and its context. What it recognizes is unknown. Germline V CDR1 and CDR2: MDHEN, SYDVKM. The CDR3 sequence is 15 residues long. Trimming left V 2 bases short and J 1 base short, with 11 bases between. This sample was included in a study of cytomegalovirus exposure and HLA in healthy donors. Notes on the study in general: It was reported that TCR beta sequences correctly inferred the HLA-A and HLA-B alleles for most subjects. Presence/absence analyses took donor sequencing depth as roughly uniform. Later analysis identified a missense DCLRE1C variant that was linked to TCR beta V- and J-gene trimming.

The primer mix had 60 Vbeta and 13 Jbeta primers. The table came from immunoSEQ multiplex PCR; TCRdb's copy has only in-frame clones and leaves some out. Among approximately 100,000 clones, more than 60% were seen once, and the ten largest hold 5.2%. The receptor's source is a female donor in good health and CMV-seropositive. The sample was PBMCs. This chain links TRBV28 with TRBJ1-1; tentative D call: TRBD1 (5 bases). This CDR3 is CASSLLLGGNTEAFF. DNA for the CDR3: TGTGCCAGCAGTTTACTGCTGGGGGGGAACACTGAAGCTTTCTTT.